This T cell receptor (beta chain) was sequenced for a study of T cell changes during pregnancy in multiple sclerosis. Clones were read by immunoSEQ multiplex PCR, and TCRdb kept only the in-frame ones, dropping some. The data contain about 40,000 clones, 75% to 90% of them singletons. The germline V gene encodes CDR1 SGDLS and CDR2 YYNGEE. Trimming removed 4 bases from V and 2 bases from J; junction bases left unmatched: 7. The CDR3 has 15 amino acids. The receptor's source is a female donor in good health, enrolled as a control in a pregnancy study. The gene calls are TRBV9 and TRBJ1-1, with 8 bases lining up with TRBD1. The sample was peripheral blood, taken in the first trimester of pregnancy. CDR3 in amino acids: CASSPSGQVNTEAFF. The CDR3, as DNA: TGTGCCAGCAGCCCATCGGGACAGGTTAACACTGAAGCTTTCTTT.